One T cell receptor (beta chain) is described in this entry. TEMRA cells were FACS-enriched, with CD8+ and CD4+ T cells isolated negatively. RNA in amounts of roughly 0.5 to 1 ug was reverse transcribed with random hexamers. MiXCR, run by TCRdb on the immunoSEQ multiplex PCR reads, gives a single entry per CDR3 protein. The sample lists about 120,000 distinct CDR3 sequences; about 95% were seen once. The record originates from a study of CD8 T cells in Susac syndrome. The CDR3 totals 15 residues. V lost 6 bases, J lost 0 bases, and 11 bases lay in between. Germline-derived CDR1 and CDR2 are KGHSH and LQKENI.

V usage is TRBV18 and J usage is TRBJ2-2, with D possibly being TRBD2 (5 bases). The receptor was derived from a human donor in good health. Material: CD4+ T cells from PBMCs. The CDR3 DNA reads TGTGCCAGCTCCCACAGCGGAACGAACACCGGGGAGCTGTTTTTT. Amino acids: CASSHSGTNTGELFF. The complete variable domain, with remaining parts taken from reference TRBV18 and TRBJ2-2, reads NAGVMQNPRHLVRRRGQEARLRCSPMKGHSHVYWYRQLPEEGLKFMVYLQKENIIDESGMPKERFSAEFPKEGPSILRIQQVVRGDSAAYFCASSHSGTNTGELFFGEGSRLTVL.